This T cell receptor beta chain appears in the sequencing data of a study of OX40 agonist ivuxolimab in advanced cancers. Overall study: Six ivuxolimab dose levels, 0.01 to 10 mg/kg, were given intravenously every 2 weeks.

The study, taken as a whole, reports: In general, CD8+ T cells held more expanded clones than CD4+ did, on average. Circulating CD4+ and CD8+ T cells showed clonal expansion by week 6 at 0.1 to 3.0 mg/kg.

Note on this clone: The target antigen is unknown.

The assay was immunoSEQ multiplex PCR, and TCRdb's table has in-frame clones only and misses some. This sample has 95,000 to 100,000 clones, with 70% to 85% found just once. The CDR3 totals 14 residues. Trimming stripped 0 bases from V and 6 bases from J, with 11 bases between. Per germline, CDR1 MNHEY and CDR2 SVGAGI. The gene calls are TRBV6-5 and TRBJ1-2; D unresolved. Here the sequenced sample was CD4+ or CD8+ T cells sorted from blood, taken in a trial of the OX40 agonist ivuxolimab. The clonotype comes from an adult with an advanced solid tumor such as melanoma, head and neck, liver or kidney cancer. CDR3 sequence reads: CASSYSGGENGYTF. In nucleotides, the CDR3 is TGTGCCAGCAGTTACTCGGGAGGAGAAAATGGCTACACCTTC.